This T cell receptor beta chain originates from a study of response to subunit inactivated influenza vaccine. Study outcomes and limitations: Authors suggested seasonal influenza vaccinations each recruit few new T cells.

Remarks on this clonotype: Its antigen remains unknown.

CDR1 and CDR2 from the germline V gene are LNHNV and YYDKDF (reference sequence). This CDR3 contains 15 residues. V was clipped by 3 bases and J by 4 bases; unmatched bases: 2. TCRdb itself ran the RT-PCR reads through MiXCR, one entry per CDR3 protein. The sample carries under 850,000 distinct CDR3 sequences, under 20% recorded once. The sample was PBMCs from blood, taken more than 4 days after vaccination. The receptor comes from a man aged 45-65 years who received an inactivated influenza vaccine. The chain recombines TRBV15 with TRBJ2-7, with 14 bases matching TRBD2. The CDR3 loop reads CATSRGLAGEYEQYF. The CDR3 bases are TGTGCCACCAGCAGGGGACTAGCGGGAGAGTACGAGCAGTACTTC.